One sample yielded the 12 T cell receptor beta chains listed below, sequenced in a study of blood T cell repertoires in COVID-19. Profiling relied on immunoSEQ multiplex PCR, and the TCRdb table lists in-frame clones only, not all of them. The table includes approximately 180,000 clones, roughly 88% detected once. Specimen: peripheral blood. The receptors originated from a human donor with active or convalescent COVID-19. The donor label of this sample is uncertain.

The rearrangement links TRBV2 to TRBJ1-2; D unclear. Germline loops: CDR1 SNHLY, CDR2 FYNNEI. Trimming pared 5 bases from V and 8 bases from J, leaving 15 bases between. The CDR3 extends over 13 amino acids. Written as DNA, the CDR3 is TGTGCCAGCAGTTATGAGGGCGCAGGCGGCTACACCTTC. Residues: CASSYEGAGGYTF.

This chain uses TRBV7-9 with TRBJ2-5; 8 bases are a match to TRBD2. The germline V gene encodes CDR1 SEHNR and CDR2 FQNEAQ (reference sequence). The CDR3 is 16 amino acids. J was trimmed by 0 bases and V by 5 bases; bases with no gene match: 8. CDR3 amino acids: CASSPPGTRYQETQYF. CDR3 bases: TGTGCCAGCAGCCCTCCCGGGACTAGGTACCAAGAGACCCAGTACTTC.

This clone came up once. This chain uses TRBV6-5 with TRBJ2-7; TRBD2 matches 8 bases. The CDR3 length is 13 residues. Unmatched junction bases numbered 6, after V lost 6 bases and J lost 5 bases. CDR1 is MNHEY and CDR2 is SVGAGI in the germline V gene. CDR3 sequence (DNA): TGTGCCAGCAGACTAAGCGGGAGCCACGAGCAGTACTTC. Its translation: CASRLSGSHEQYF.

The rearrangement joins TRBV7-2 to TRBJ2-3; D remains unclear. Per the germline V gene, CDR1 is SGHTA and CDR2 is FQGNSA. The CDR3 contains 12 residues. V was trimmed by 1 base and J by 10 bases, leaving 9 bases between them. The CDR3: CASSLGRNAQYF. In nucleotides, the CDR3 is TGTGCCAGCAGCTTAGGCAGGAATGCGCAGTATTTT.

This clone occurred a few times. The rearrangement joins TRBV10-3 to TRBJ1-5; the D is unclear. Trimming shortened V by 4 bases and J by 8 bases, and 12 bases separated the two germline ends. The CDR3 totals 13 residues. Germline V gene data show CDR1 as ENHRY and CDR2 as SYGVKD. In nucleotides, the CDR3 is TGTGCCATCAGTGCATCTGGCCAGGAGCCCCAGCATTTT. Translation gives CAISASGQEPQHF.

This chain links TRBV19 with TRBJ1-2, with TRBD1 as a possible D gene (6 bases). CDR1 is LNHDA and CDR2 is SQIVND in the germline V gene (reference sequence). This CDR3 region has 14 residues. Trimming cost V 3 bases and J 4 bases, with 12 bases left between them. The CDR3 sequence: CASSMGTLLYGYTF. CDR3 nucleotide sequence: TGTGCCAGTAGTATGGGGACACTCCTCTATGGCTACACCTTC.

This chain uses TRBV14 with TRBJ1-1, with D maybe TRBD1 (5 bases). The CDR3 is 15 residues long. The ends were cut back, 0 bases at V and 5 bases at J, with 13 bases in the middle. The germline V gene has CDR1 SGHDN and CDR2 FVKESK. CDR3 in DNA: TGTGCCAGCAGCCAAGACAGGTGGGGCTGGACTGAAGCTTTCTTT. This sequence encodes CASSQDRWGWTEAFF.

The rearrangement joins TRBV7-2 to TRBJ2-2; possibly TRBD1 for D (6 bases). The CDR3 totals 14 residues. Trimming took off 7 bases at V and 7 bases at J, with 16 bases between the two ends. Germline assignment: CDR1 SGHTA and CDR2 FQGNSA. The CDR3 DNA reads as TGTGCCAGCACCCCGCGGCAGGGGCACGGGGAGCTGTTTTTT. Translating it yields CASTPRQGHGELFF.

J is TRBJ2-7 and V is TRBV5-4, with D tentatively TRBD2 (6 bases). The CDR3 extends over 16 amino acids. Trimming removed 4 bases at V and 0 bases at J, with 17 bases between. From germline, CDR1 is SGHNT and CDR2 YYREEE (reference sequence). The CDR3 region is CASSGGNSGPSYEQYF. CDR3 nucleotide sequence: TGTGCCAGCAGCGGGGGAAATAGCGGCCCCTCCTACGAGCAGTACTTC.

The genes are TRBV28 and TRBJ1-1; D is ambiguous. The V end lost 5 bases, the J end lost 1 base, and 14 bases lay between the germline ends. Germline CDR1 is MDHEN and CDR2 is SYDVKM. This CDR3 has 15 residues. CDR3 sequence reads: CASSPIPTGNTEAFF. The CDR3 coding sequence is TGTGCCAGCAGTCCAATCCCGACGGGGAACACTGAAGCTTTCTTT.

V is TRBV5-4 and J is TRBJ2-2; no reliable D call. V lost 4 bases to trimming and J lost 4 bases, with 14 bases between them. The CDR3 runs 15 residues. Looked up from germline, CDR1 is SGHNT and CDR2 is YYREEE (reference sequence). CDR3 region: CASSPPPRGTGELFF. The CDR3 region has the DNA TGTGCCAGCAGCCCCCCTCCTCGCGGCACCGGGGAGCTGTTTTTT.

CDR3 loop: CASSETGIITEAFF. The CDR3 bases are TGTGCCAGCAGTGAGACAGGGATTATCACTGAAGCTTTCTTT. The chain joins TRBV6-2 or TRBV6-3 to TRBJ1-1; 7 positions agree with TRBD1. V gave up 5 bases and J gave up 4 bases; unmatched junction bases: 7. From germline, CDR1 is MNHEY and CDR2 SVGEGT. The CDR3 contains 14 residues.